This TCR beta chain was documented in a study of Ad26.COV2.S vaccination and SARS-CoV-2 variants. Treatment: roughly 18 received Ad26.COV2.S at low or high dose, single or two shots; 5 received placebo; per-sample allocation not given. Day 63 following the first vaccine or placebo injection was when the samples were taken. Produced via immunoSEQ multiplex PCR; TCRdb's table is partial and in-frame only. The profile covers some 520,000 clones, with 70% to 90% appearing a single time and around 13% taken by the ten largest. The germline CDR1 and CDR2 sequences are MNHEY and SVGAGI. Trimming removed 0 bases from V and 6 bases from J, with 9 bases in between. This CDR3 is 15 amino acids long. Whole-study findings and limits: Vaccine recipients showed a spike-specific TCR breadth that was higher than in placebo recipients.

This clone occurred a few times. As yet, its antigen is unknown. Sequenced here: peripheral blood, sampled in a trial of Ad26.COV2.S vaccine versus placebo. The chain carries TRBV6-5 and TRBJ1-6; D uncertain. The clonotype comes from a person aged 18-60 years who received the Ad26.COV2.S COVID-19 vaccine or a placebo. The CDR3 nucleotides read TGTGCCAGCAGTTACTCGACTCAGATTAATTCACCCCTCCACTTT. It codes for CASSYSTQINSPLHF.